The sequence of this T cell receptor beta chain was determined in a study of T cells in narcolepsy. About the research overall: Healthy controls were enrolled alongside patients with narcolepsy type 1 or type 2.

Findings and limits, study-wide: Some memory CD4+ repertoires had no autoreactive clone sequences.

Libraries were prepared by immunoSEQ multiplex PCR; TCRdb keeps only in-frame clonotypes and omits some of them. In the table there are about 40,000 clones, approximately 88% of which are singletons. The CDR3 is made up of 8 amino acids. Germline V CDR1 and CDR2: SGHTA, FQGTGA. V lost 11 bases to trimming and J lost 5 bases, with 4 bases between them. Concerning this clone: As yet, its antigen is unknown.

What was sequenced was CD45RA- memory CD4+ T cells from PBMCs. The receptor comes from a human donor with narcolepsy. The rearrangement uses TRBV7-3 and TRBJ2-7; D is unclear. The CDR3 reads CAGNEQYF. DNA of the CDR3: TGTGCCGGAAACGAGCAGTACTTC.